These 18 T cell receptor beta chains came from one sample sequenced in a study of long-term antiretroviral therapy in people with HIV. The libraries were made with immunoSEQ v3.0 at survey level. Sequencing used immunoSEQ multiplex PCR; TCRdb keeps in-frame clones, though not all of them. Here the sample spans 35,000 to 45,000 clones, approximately 86% being singletons. This material consisted of unsorted PBMCs, taken just before starting antiretroviral therapy. The origin of the receptors is a woman aged 18-29 years with HIV.

The rearrangement links TRBV11-2 to TRBJ1-1; 9 bases are shared with TRBD1. Germline CDR1 reads SGHAT; CDR2 reads FQNNGV. V lost 5 bases and J lost 5; bases outside the gene matches: 15. The CDR3 extends over 17 amino acids. Here the CDR3 reads CASSHDRTGARGTEAFF. Here the CDR3 DNA reads TGTGCCAGCAGCCATGATAGGACAGGGGCCCGGGGGACTGAAGCTTTCTTT.

This sequence joins TRBV4-3 and TRBJ2-7; 9 bases are a match to TRBD2. The CDR3 is 16 amino acids. Germline V CDR1 and CDR2: LGHNA, YSLEER. With V trimmed by 0 bases and J by 4 bases, 7 bases remained unmatched. CDR3 sequence: CASSQDLGSGSYEQYF. The CDR3 region has the DNA TGCGCCAGCAGCCAAGATCTTGGTAGCGGGAGTTACGAGCAGTACTTC.

The CDR3 spells CASSQTSAGSYEQYF. The CDR3 bases are TGCGCCAGCAGCCAAACTAGCGCCGGCTCCTACGAGCAGTACTTC. The chain links TRBV5-1 to TRBJ2-7; 7 nucleotides match TRBD2. Trimming at V came to 4 bases and at J to 0 bases, leaving 7 bases not matched to a gene. This CDR3 contains 15 residues. CDR1 is SGHRS and CDR2 is YFSETQ in the germline V gene.

The chain couples TRBV4-3 to TRBJ2-1; 9 nucleotides agree with TRBD2. The CDR3 consists of 16 residues. Trimming took 2 bases from V and 2 from J; bases not matched to a gene: 4. CDR1 LGHNA and CDR2 YSLEER come from the germline V gene. Written as DNA, the CDR3 is TGCGCCAGCAGCCAATGGAGGACTAGCGCCTACAATGAGCAGTTCTTC. Its translation: CASSQWRTSAYNEQFF.

The chain is built from TRBV6-5 and TRBJ2-1; D might be TRBD2 (6 bases). V lost 2 bases to trimming and J lost 12 bases, with 17 bases between them. The CDR3 runs 14 residues. CDR1 is MNHEY and CDR2 is SVGAGI in the germline V gene. This CDR3 reads CASSYRGTGAGQFF. The CDR3 nucleotides read TGTGCCAGCAGTTACCGAGGGACGGGAGCTGGGCAGTTCTTC.

This rearrangement joins TRBV5-5 to TRBJ2-5; TRBD2 is a possible D gene (5 bases). The CDR3 sequence is 14 residues long. Per the germline V gene, CDR1 is SGHKS and CDR2 is YYEKEE (reference sequence). V lost 0 bases, J lost 2 bases, and 8 bases lay in between. The CDR3 spells CASSLGGQQETQYF. CDR3 nucleotide sequence: TGTGCCAGCAGCTTGGGAGGGCAACAAGAGACCCAGTACTTC.

This chain uses TRBV4-2 with TRBJ2-7, with 8 nucleotides matching TRBD2. The CDR3 consists of 16 residues. V dropped 0 bases and J dropped 2; count of bases not matched to a gene: 6. From germline, CDR1 is LGHNA and CDR2 YNFKEQ. CDR3 DNA sequence: TGTGCCAGCAGCCAAGACAGCGGGAGTAATCCCTACGAGCAGTACTTC. Translation gives CASSQDSGSNPYEQYF.

This clone was seen once. The gene calls are TRBV19 and TRBJ1-1, with 8 bases lining up with TRBD1. After removal of 5 bases from V and 5 bases from J, the junction contained 4 bases not matched to a gene. Germline lookup yields CDR1 LNHDA and CDR2 SQIVND (reference sequence). The CDR3 runs 13 residues. The CDR3: CASSFRGRTEAFF. DNA for the CDR3: TGTGCCAGTAGTTTCAGGGGGCGAACTGAAGCTTTCTTT.

The V and J genes are TRBV7-2 and TRBJ2-7; TRBD2 might be the D (5 bases). The V and J ends lost 1 base and 4 bases respectively, with 20 bases between them. This CDR3 comprises 17 residues. The germline gives CDR1 SGHTA, CDR2 FQGNSA. CDR3 sequence: CASSLVFDLARRYEQYF. CDR3 DNA sequence: TGTGCCAGCAGCTTAGTTTTTGATTTAGCGAGAAGGTACGAGCAGTACTTC.

The chain links TRBV29-1 to TRBJ2-7; 8 nucleotides agree with TRBD2. The CDR3 spans 12 residues. V lost 2 bases, J lost 7 bases, and 4 bases stayed unmatched. Germline V gene sequence: CDR1 SQVTM, CDR2 ANQGSEA. CDR3 sequence (DNA): TGCAGCGTTGAAATTGGCGGGGGGGAGCAGTACTTC. It translates to CSVEIGGGEQYF.

CDR3 amino acids: CASSLALQGDPKNIQYF. The CDR3 bases are TGTGCCAGCAGCTTGGCCTTACAGGGGGATCCCAAAAACATTCAGTACTTC. V gene TRBV5-6 combines with J gene TRBJ2-4; 8 bases map to TRBD1. Looked up from germline, CDR1 is SGHDT and CDR2 is YYEEEE. The CDR3 runs to 17 residues. The V gene end was trimmed by 0 bases and the J gene end by 2 bases; junction bases not matched to a gene: 7.

The chain links TRBV5-1 to TRBJ2-6; D tentatively reads TRBD1 or TRBD2 (5 bases each). CDR3 size: 16 residues. Germline V gene data show CDR1 as SGHRS and CDR2 as YFSETQ. Between the trimmed V and J ends, which lost 4 bases and 1 base, there was a span of 12 bases. The CDR3 here is CASSLGVVSGANVLTF. The CDR3 coding sequence is TGCGCCAGCAGCCTGGGGGTGGTTTCTGGGGCCAACGTCCTGACTTTC. Together with reference TRBV5-1 and TRBJ2-6, the CDR3 gives the full variable domain: KAGVTQTPRYLIKTRGQQVTLSCSPISGHRSVSWYQQTPGQGLQFLFEYFSETQRNKGNFPGRFSGRQFSNSRSEMNVSTLELGDSALYLCASSLGVVSGANVLTFGAGSRLTVL.

V and J are TRBV6-5 and TRBJ2-5; D is perhaps TRBD2 (5 bases). CDR3 length equals 13 residues. CDR1 MNHEY and CDR2 SVGAGI come from the germline V gene. Trimming left V 9 bases short and J 2 bases short, with 13 bases between. The CDR3 sequence: CASSYSGQETQYF. The CDR3 DNA reads TGTGCCAGTTCTTATTCGGGGCAAGAGACCCAGTACTTC.

The V and J genes are TRBV7-3 and TRBJ2-2; D unresolved. V was trimmed by 10 bases and J by 7 bases, leaving 16 bases between them. CDR1 and CDR2 from the germline V gene are SGHTA and FQGTGA. This CDR3 is 13 amino acids long. This CDR3 reads CATSTQAVGELFF. For the CDR3, the DNA is TGTGCCACCTCAACCCAAGCAGTCGGGGAGCTGTTTTTT.

The chain links TRBV7-6 to TRBJ2-7; either TRBD1 or TRBD2 may supply D (5 bases each). The germline gives CDR1 SGHVS, CDR2 FNYEAQ. There are 16 residues in the CDR3. V was trimmed by 5 bases and J by 3 bases, leaving 20 bases between them. CDR3 protein: CASSPWGWESLYEQYF. The CDR3 DNA sequence: TGTGCCAGCAGCCCTTGGGGCTGGGAGTCCCTCTACGAGCAGTACTTC.

The V and J genes are TRBV7-6 and TRBJ1-4; possibly TRBD1 for D (6 bases). Germline-derived CDR1 and CDR2 are SGHVS and FNYEAQ. Trimming removed 6 bases from V and 4 bases from J, with 9 bases in between. CDR3 size: 13 residues. This CDR3 reads CASSGGLNEKLFF. The CDR3 coding sequence is TGTGCCAGCAGTGGGGGCCTTAATGAAAAACTGTTTTTT. The complete variable domain, with remaining parts taken from reference TRBV7-6 and TRBJ1-4, reads GAGVSQSPRYKVTKRGQDVALRCDPISGHVSLYWYRQALGQGPEFLTYFNYEAQQDKSGLPNDRFSAERPEGSISTLTIQRTEQRDSAMYRCASSGGLNEKLFFGSGTQLSVL.

This chain uses TRBV18 with TRBJ1-5; D is undetermined. Deletions cut 3 bases from V and 3 bases from J, with 9 bases between. The CDR3 contains 14 residues. The germline V gene encodes CDR1 KGHSH and CDR2 LQKENI. In DNA form, the CDR3 reads TGTGCCAGCTCACCGGAAAGGGTCAATCAGCCCCAGCATTTT. Its translation: CASSPERVNQPQHF.

CDR3 sequence: CASSLRGPEAFF. The DNA of the CDR3 is TGTGCCAGCAGCTTGAGGGGGCCCGAAGCTTTCTTT. V is TRBV5-6 and J is TRBJ1-1; 7 bases agree with TRBD1. This CDR3 has 12 amino acids. CDR1 is SGHDT and CDR2 is YYEEEE in the germline V gene. Trimming at V came to 1 base and at J to 8 bases, leaving 2 bases not matched to a gene. The whole variable domain, filled in from reference TRBV5-6 and TRBJ1-1, reads DAGVTQSPTHLIKTRGQQVTLRCSPKSGHDTVSWYQQALGQGPQFIFQYYEEEERQRGNFPDRFSGHQFPNYSSELNVNALLLGDSALYLCASSLRGPEAFFGQGTRLTVV.